This TCR beta chain was captured in a study of low-dose radiotherapy and immunotherapy resistance in tumors. Study details: Every 2 weeks, cohort 1 got 0.5 Gy, reaching 6.5 Gy to the planning target volume. Intravenous administration to patients comprised nivolumab at 240 mg every two weeks and ipilimumab at 1 mg/kg every six weeks. Across 26 weeks, 13 Gy in total went to Cohort 2, delivered as 1 Gy per fraction every two weeks. For four cycles from cycle 1 day 1, patients took 300 mg oral aspirin daily.

Trimming cost V 7 bases and J 2 bases, with 13 bases left between them. This CDR3 region has 14 residues. CDR1 is SNHLY, CDR2 FYNNEI, per germline. Time point indicated: after trial treatment. Regarding treatment: LDRT plus nivolumab, ipilimumab, low-dose cyclophosphamide and aspirin (RACIN trial). TCR amplification involved about 20 PCR cycles with a constant-region primer and V-primer adapter. TCRdb fed the reads into MiXCR, producing one record per CDR3 protein. The data show about 52,000 distinct CDR3 sequences, with around a third seen just once and approximately 7.6% held by the top ten. This material consisted of PBMCs, taken after low-dose radiotherapy plus immunotherapy. The chain couples TRBV2 to TRBJ2-3; D gene unclear. This clonotype was obtained from a male donor with rectosigmoid adenocarcinoma. The CDR3 region is CASNAHPFTDTQYF. In DNA form, the CDR3 reads TGTGCCAGCAATGCACACCCCTTCACAGATACGCAGTATTTT.